This passage covers 16 T cell receptor beta chains from one sample sequenced in a study of T-cell reconstitution after alpha-beta-depleted transplantation in children. Preparation of the TCRbeta library used unique molecular identifiers. MiXCR, applied by TCRdb to the PCR reads, yields one record per CDR3 protein. This table has approximately 630,000 distinct CDR3 sequences, around 13% appearing once. The sample consisted of PBMCs, taken before TCRalphabeta/CD19-depleted stem cell transplant. The receptor set was obtained from a girl aged 2 to 10 with congenital amegakaryocytic thrombocytopenia, due to receive a stem cell transplant.

This clonotype was counted at least ten times. The chain has TRBV29-1 and TRBJ1-2; TRBD1 agrees at 10 bases. Germline V gene data show CDR1 as SQVTM and CDR2 as ANQGSEA. J gave up 6 bases and V 4 bases, and 2 bases lay outside the gene matches. The CDR3 is 12 amino acids. CDR3 residues: CSVAGTGDGYTF. DNA for the CDR3: TGCAGCGTTGCCGGGACAGGGGATGGCTACACCTTC.

Many counts were recorded for this clonotype. The rearrangement uses TRBV20-1 and TRBJ1-2; D gene ambiguous. The CDR3 consists of 11 residues. V shed 6 bases and J shed 8 bases, with 13 bases lying between them. Germline V gene lookup returns CDR1 DFQATT and CDR2 SNEGSKA (reference sequence). This chain's CDR3 is CSATTSGGYTF. The CDR3 nucleotides are TGCAGTGCCACTACTTCCGGAGGCTACACCTTC.

This clonotype was seen ten or more times. The rearrangement uses TRBV4-1 and TRBJ2-1, with D tentatively TRBD1 (6 bases). From germline, CDR1 is MGHRA and CDR2 YSYEKL. There are 16 residues in the CDR3. V shed 1 base and J shed 7 bases, with 17 bases lying between them. The CDR3 region is CASSQAAGTRSNEQFF. The DNA for the CDR3 is TGCGCCAGCAGCCAAGCTGCCGGGACAAGATCGAATGAGCAGTTCTTC.

This clonotype was found a few times. The rearrangement joins TRBV7-9 to TRBJ1-5; D gene ambiguous. This CDR3 contains 15 residues. The germline V gene encodes CDR1 SEHNR and CDR2 FQNEAQ (reference sequence). V was pared by 1 base and J by 3 bases, with 10 bases between. The CDR3 region is CASSLDGRNNQPQHF. The CDR3 DNA reads TGTGCCAGCAGCTTAGACGGACGGAACAATCAGCCCCAGCATTTT.

In this sample, this clonotype turned up many times. The chain uses TRBV20-1 and TRBJ1-1, with TRBD1 identical over 9 bases. The germline V gene encodes CDR1 DFQATT and CDR2 SNEGSKA (reference sequence). CDR3 length equals 13 residues. The ends lost 6 bases at V and 5 bases at J; junction bases unmatched: 7. The CDR3 region is CSATGTGRTEAFF. The DNA for the CDR3 is TGCAGTGCAACCGGGACAGGGAGGACTGAAGCTTTCTTT.

This clonotype appeared a few times. The rearrangement joins TRBV5-6 to TRBJ2-1; D unclear. The V gene's germline CDR1 is SGHDT and CDR2 YYEEEE. V shed 5 bases and J shed 6 bases, with 12 bases lying between them. The CDR3 is 13 amino acids. The chain's CDR3 is CASRRKESNEQFF. The DNA for the CDR3 is TGTGCCAGCAGACGGAAAGAAAGCAATGAGCAGTTCTTC.

This clonotype occurred many times. This rearrangement joins TRBV28 to TRBJ2-7, with a possible D match to TRBD1 (6 bases). The CDR3 consists of 14 residues. Germline values: CDR1 MDHEN, CDR2 SYDVKM. The ends were cut back, 6 bases at V and 0 bases at J, with 12 bases in the middle. CDR3: CASRTQGSSYEQYF. Written as DNA, the CDR3 is TGTGCCAGCAGGACACAGGGCTCCTCCTACGAGCAGTACTTC.

The chain is built from TRBV2 and TRBJ2-5; TRBD1 might be the D (7 bases). From germline, CDR1 is SNHLY and CDR2 FYNNEI. The CDR3 is 17 residues long. V was cut by 6 bases and J by 2 bases, with 22 bases left in between. Written as DNA, the CDR3 is TGTGCCAGCAGCCCAGGGGGGTTTGGAAACCGGCAAGAGACCCAGTACTTC. The encoded protein is CASSPGGFGNRQETQYF.

With regard to this clonotype: This may come from a read error, since a much larger clone is one base off. Here the CDR3 omits its conserved ending phenylalanine or tryptophan, so a read error is the likely source. The V and J genes are TRBV6-1 and TRBJ2-2; D is possibly TRBD1 or TRBD2 (5 bases each). V dropped 4 bases and J dropped 3 bases, with 21 bases sitting between them. Looked up from germline, CDR1 is MNHNS and CDR2 is SASEGT. The CDR3 spans 18 residues. DNA of the CDR3: TGTGCCAGCAGTGGCGAAAGGTGGGGGAGTTCGTACACCGGGGAGCTGTTTTAT. Protein sequence: CASSGERWGSSYTGELFY.

This clonotype was recorded at least ten times. This chain joins TRBV6-1 and TRBJ1-2; weak D call: TRBD1 (6 bases). Germline V gene lookup returns CDR1 MNHNS and CDR2 SASEGT. The length of the CDR3 is 14 residues. V lost 6 bases, J lost 3 bases, and 14 bases lay in between. This CDR3 is CASRNRDTYYGYTF. CDR3 DNA sequence: TGTGCCAGCAGGAACCGGGACACCTACTATGGCTACACCTTC.

Notes on this clonotype: This clone may be a read error of a much larger clone one base away. The chain employs TRBV3-1 and TRBJ2-7, with D hard to call. The germline V gene has CDR1 LGHDT and CDR2 YNNKEL (reference sequence). The CDR3 totals 17 residues. The CDR3 nucleotides are TGTGCCAGCACCCAAGTGGGTGGACCCATCCCCTCCTACGAGCAGTACTTC. Protein: CASTQVGGPIPSYEQYF.

The rearrangement links TRBV5-1 to TRBJ2-7; 10 positions match TRBD1. The V gene end was trimmed by 5 bases and the J gene end by 5 bases; junction bases not matched to a gene: 7. The CDR3 runs 14 residues. Germline values: CDR1 SGHRS, CDR2 YFSETQ. The CDR3 protein is CASRIRDRGDEQYF. The DNA of the CDR3 is TGCGCCAGCAGGATACGGGACAGGGGCGACGAGCAGTACTTC.

V gene TRBV29-1 combines with J gene TRBJ1-5; D is unresolved. The CDR3 is made up of 14 amino acids. From germline, CDR1 is SQVTM and CDR2 ANQGSEA. V was pared by 3 bases and J by 4 bases, with 13 bases between. CDR3 in amino acids: CSVDDGSGNQPQHF. The CDR3 bases are TGCAGCGTTGATGATGGCAGTGGGAATCAGCCCCAGCATTTT.

This chain links TRBV20-1 with TRBJ1-5, with 8 positions matching TRBD1. The CDR3 extends over 15 amino acids. The V gene's germline CDR1 is DFQATT and CDR2 SNEGSKA (reference sequence). J was trimmed by 1 base and V by 2 bases; bases with no gene match: 4. The DNA of the CDR3 is TGCAGTGCTAGAAATAACAGGGGGAGCAATCAGCCCCAGCATTTT. It is translated as CSARNNRGSNQPQHF.

This clonotype was seen repeatedly, ten times or more. The chain recombines TRBV20-1 with TRBJ2-4; D is perhaps TRBD2 (6 bases). Per germline, CDR1 DFQATT and CDR2 SNEGSKA (reference sequence). Trimming shortened V by 5 bases and J by 0 bases, and 14 bases separated the two germline ends. This CDR3 has 15 amino acids. The CDR3 reads CSASLGLLAKNIQYF. CDR3 DNA: TGCAGTGCTTCTTTGGGACTCTTAGCCAAAAACATTCAGTACTTC.

The chain is built from TRBV11-1 and TRBJ2-7; 7 positions match TRBD2. V was clipped by 2 bases and J by 7 bases; unmatched bases: 23. The CDR3 runs 19 residues. Germline V CDR1 and CDR2: SGHAT, FQDESV (reference sequence). The DNA for the CDR3 is TGTGCCAGCAGCTTAAGAGCGGGACTATTTAAGGGTCCCGGAGGAGAGCAGTACTTC. This codes for CASSLRAGLFKGPGGEQYF.